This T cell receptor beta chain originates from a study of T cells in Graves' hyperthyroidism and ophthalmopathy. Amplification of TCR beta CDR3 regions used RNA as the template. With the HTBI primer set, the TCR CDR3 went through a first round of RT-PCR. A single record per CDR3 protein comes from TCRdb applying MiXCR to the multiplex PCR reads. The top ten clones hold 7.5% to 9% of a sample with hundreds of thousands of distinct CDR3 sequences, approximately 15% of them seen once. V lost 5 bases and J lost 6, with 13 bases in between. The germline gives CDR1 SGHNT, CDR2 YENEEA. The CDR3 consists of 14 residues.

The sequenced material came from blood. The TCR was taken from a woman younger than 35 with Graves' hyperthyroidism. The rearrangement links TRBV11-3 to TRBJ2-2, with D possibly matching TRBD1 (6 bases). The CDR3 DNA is TGTGCCAGCAGCCCCGCCCACAGGGCCGGGGAGCTGTTTTTT. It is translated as CASSPAHRAGELFF.